The 16 T cell receptor beta chains below were found in one sample sequenced in a study of blood T cell repertoires in COVID-19. Generated by immunoSEQ multiplex PCR, the TCRdb table keeps only in-frame clones and is missing some. The data show around 81,000 clones, roughly 83% seen once. Sample: peripheral blood. These receptors came from a man older than 75 with acute or convalescent COVID-19.

This clone showed up just a few times. CDR3 in DNA: TGTGCCTGGAGTGCGGTACTAGCGGGGGGCCCTAGGACAGATACGCAGTATTTT. It yields the protein CAWSAVLAGGPRTDTQYF. The rearrangement uses TRBV30 and TRBJ2-3, with 12 bases that match TRBD2. CDR3 size: 18 residues. J gave up 3 bases and V 1 base, and 11 bases lay outside the gene matches. Per the germline V gene, CDR1 is GTSNPN and CDR2 is SVGIG (reference sequence).

The V gene is TRBV6-2 or TRBV6-3, the J gene TRBJ2-3, with 12 bases fitting TRBD2. V dropped 2 bases and J dropped 2; count of bases not matched to a gene: 8. CDR3 length: 18 residues. Germline V CDR1 and CDR2: MNHEY, SVGEGT. CDR3 DNA sequence: TGTGCCAGCAGTTACCCGCTAGGACTAGCGGGGTTCACAGATACGCAGTATTTT. Translation gives CASSYPLGLAGFTDTQYF.

Many counts were recorded for this clone. The chain carries TRBV19 and TRBJ2-2; D might be TRBD1 (5 bases). The V and J ends lost 8 bases and 4 bases respectively, with 14 bases between them. The CDR3 runs to 14 residues. CDR1 is LNHDA, CDR2 SQIVND, per germline (reference sequence). CDR3: CASLPTALTGELFF. CDR3 nucleotide sequence: TGTGCCAGTTTACCGACAGCTCTCACCGGGGAGCTGTTTTTT.

The V call is TRBV19, the J call TRBJ1-5, with D possibly being TRBD1 (5 bases). Trimming shortened V by 0 bases and J by 7 bases, and 10 bases separated the two germline ends. The CDR3 is 14 residues long. In germline, CDR1 is LNHDA, CDR2 SQIVND (reference sequence). The CDR3 DNA follows: TGTGCCAGTAGTATAGACGCGGGGCTGCAGCCCCAGCATTTT. As protein: CASSIDAGLQPQHF.

This chain links TRBV18 with TRBJ1-5, with 7 bases that match TRBD1. Losses at the gene ends were 3 bases for V and 3 bases for J; bases not matched to a gene: 8. CDR1 and CDR2 (germline): KGHSH, LQKENI. This CDR3 is built from 16 residues. The CDR3 reads CASSPNSDRNNQPQHF. The CDR3, as DNA: TGTGCCAGCTCACCGAATTCGGACAGGAACAATCAGCCCCAGCATTTT.

The chain has TRBV2 and TRBJ2-1; 10 positions match TRBD2. Trimming took 5 bases from V and 5 from J; bases not matched to a gene: 6. This CDR3 has 15 amino acids. The germline gives CDR1 SNHLY, CDR2 FYNNEI. The CDR3 here is CASSPLAGVNNEQFF. CDR3 DNA sequence: TGTGCCAGCAGTCCTCTAGCGGGGGTGAACAATGAGCAGTTCTTC.

The chain carries TRBV6-6 and TRBJ2-7; 7 bases are a match to TRBD1. CDR3 size: 14 residues. Trimming at V came to 5 bases and at J to 4 bases, leaving 8 bases not matched to a gene. Per germline, CDR1 MNHNY and CDR2 SVGAGI (reference sequence). The CDR3 DNA is TGTGCCAGCAGTCGGGACAGCTTATCTTACGAGCAGTACTTC. Translated, it gives CASSRDSLSYEQYF.

There are a few counts of this clone. The chain uses TRBV19 and TRBJ2-2, with a weak D call TRBD1 (6 bases). V was clipped by 1 base and J by 0 bases, with 9 bases between them. Looked up from germline, CDR1 is LNHDA and CDR2 is SQIVND (reference sequence). The CDR3 runs to 16 residues. The DNA for the CDR3 is TGTGCCAGTAGTATAGTAAGGGGGTCGAACACCGGGGAGCTGTTTTTT. Amino acids: CASSIVRGSNTGELFF.

The genes are TRBV6-5 and TRBJ2-5; 7 bases align to TRBD1. Germline CDR1 and CDR2: MNHEY and SVGAGI. CDR3 size: 14 residues. The J segment lost 5 bases and the V segment lost 2 bases, leaving 5 bases of the junction unmatched. CDR3 bases: TGTGCCAGCAGTTACGGGACACAGGGGGAGACCCAGTACTTC. Encoded protein: CASSYGTQGETQYF.

The V and J genes are TRBV2 and TRBJ1-3, with TRBD1 as a possible D gene (6 bases). CDR3 size: 12 residues. The germline V gene has CDR1 SNHLY and CDR2 FYNNEI. Trimming took off 8 bases at V and 3 bases at J, with 8 bases between the two ends. As DNA, the CDR3 is TGTGCCAGCGCAGGGGATGGAAACACCATATATTTT. Its translation: CASAGDGNTIYF.

This clone was found once. The rearrangement uses TRBV27 and TRBJ1-2; 7 bases map to TRBD1. The CDR3 contains 13 residues. J gave up 8 bases and V 4 bases, and 7 bases lay outside the gene matches. CDR1 MNHEY and CDR2 SMNVEV come from the germline V gene (reference sequence). The CDR3 sequence: CASSWDRRWGYTF. The CDR3 DNA follows: TGTGCCAGCAGTTGGGACAGACGCTGGGGCTACACCTTC.

The count of this clone is one. V gene TRBV5-1 combines with J gene TRBJ2-5; 12 bases agree with TRBD1. Germline-derived CDR1 and CDR2 are SGHRS and YFSETQ. The CDR3 runs to 15 residues. J was trimmed by 4 bases and V by 0 bases; bases with no gene match: 1. The CDR3 DNA reads TGCGCCAGCAGCTTGGTGGGACAGGGGGCAGAGACCCAGTACTTC. Translated: CASSLVGQGAETQYF.

The chain's CDR3 is CASSAIQGNTEAFF. The CDR3 nucleotides read TGTGCCAGCAGCGCCATACAGGGGAACACTGAAGCTTTCTTT. The V call is TRBV9, the J call TRBJ1-1, with D perhaps matching TRBD1 (6 bases). This CDR3 region has 14 residues. Germline values: CDR1 SGDLS, CDR2 YYNGEE. With 3 bases removed from V and 1 base from J, the gap between germline ends came to 10 bases.

The CDR3 here is CASSRDRGPNQPQHF. The CDR3 nucleotides read TGTGCCAGTAGTCGAGACAGGGGTCCCAATCAGCCCCAGCATTTT. The chain uses TRBV19 and TRBJ1-5, with 8 bases matching TRBD1. The CDR3 sequence is 15 residues long. CDR1 is LNHDA and CDR2 is SQIVND in the germline V gene (reference sequence). After removal of 5 bases from V and 3 bases from J, the junction contained 6 bases not matched to a gene.

The J gene is TRBJ2-2, the V gene TRBV5-8, with D tentatively TRBD2 (6 bases). Per germline, CDR1 SGHTS and CDR2 YDEGEE. The V end lost 1 base, the J end lost 1 base, and 8 bases lay between the germline ends. The CDR3 length is 15 residues. Written as DNA, the CDR3 is TGTGCCAGCAGCTTGATGGGACTGAACACCGGGGAGCTGTTTTTT. Translating it yields CASSLMGLNTGELFF. Full variable domain (rest looked up from reference TRBV5-8 and TRBJ2-2): EAGVTQSPTHLIKTRGQQATLRCSPISGHTSVYWYQQALGLGLQFLLWYDEGEERNRGNFPPRFSGRQFPNYSSELNVNALELEDSALYLCASSLMGLNTGELFFGEGSRLTVL.

V gene TRBV18 combines with J gene TRBJ2-1; TRBD2 agrees at 8 bases. Germline V lookup: CDR1 KGHSH, CDR2 LQKENI. The CDR3 is 15 residues long. V lost 1 base to trimming and J lost 1 base; unmatched junction nucleotides: 0. The chain's CDR3 is CASSPLAGSYNEQFF. CDR3 bases: TGTGCCAGCTCACCACTAGCGGGGTCCTACAATGAGCAGTTCTTC.